This T cell receptor beta chain was obtained from a study of siplizumab effects on memory and regulatory T cells. Findings of the study overall: Naive T cells looked more diverse than memory cells and looked like major alloresponse contributors. The authors could not assign a naive or memory phenotype to roughly 80-96% of proliferating CD4+ or CD8+ clones.

Assays were performed on 95,000 to 100,000 TCR templates per sample. Assay: immunoSEQ multiplex PCR; the TCRdb copy retains only in-frame clones and omits some. The sample includes fewer than 130,000 clones, roughly 89% seen only once; the top ten take about 1.5%. As for this clone: The antigen is unknown.

The CDR3 runs to 12 residues. Germline-derived CDR1 and CDR2 are SGHAT and FQNNGV. Between the trimmed V and J ends, which lost 0 bases and 5 bases, there was a span of 5 bases. This clonotype originated in a human donor in good health. Sample: CD4+ T cells sorted from blood. The chain is built from TRBV11-2 and TRBJ2-7; D remains ambiguous. In nucleotides, the CDR3 is TGTGCCAGCAGCTTAGATCTCAACGAGCAGTACTTC. Translated: CASSLDLNEQYF.